This TCR beta chain was found in a study of T cells in Graves' hyperthyroidism and ophthalmopathy. The CDR3 is 10 residues long. V gave up 8 bases and J gave up 14 bases; unmatched junction bases: 5. Patients showing uncontrolled infection, other autoimmune disease, pregnancy or lactation were ineligible. Each diagnosis drew on symptoms, thyroxine, TRAb, thyroid ultrasound and orbital computed tomography findings. Researchers took RNA transcripts and amplified the TCR beta CDR3 regions from them. Researchers ran a first-round RT-PCR on the TCR CDR3 using the HTBI primer set. One entry per CDR3 protein results from TCRdb running MiXCR on the multiplex PCR reads. The data contain some 500,000 distinct CDR3 sequences, around 15% of them singletons.

Input material: blood. The receptor's source is a woman aged 25-40 years with Graves' ophthalmopathy. V is TRBV12-3 or TRBV12-4 and J is TRBJ2-1; 8 bases are shared with TRBD2. In nucleotides, the CDR3 is TGTGCCAGCGCCAGCGGGAGTGAGTTCTTC. Protein: CASASGSEFF.